This TCR beta chain appears in the sequencing data of a study of response to subunit inactivated influenza vaccine. TCRdb fed the RT-PCR reads into MiXCR, producing one record per CDR3 protein. The sample lists 550,000 to 600,000 distinct CDR3 sequences, 12% occurring once. V was pared by 5 bases and J by 4 bases, with 18 bases between. This CDR3 has 15 amino acids. The chain recombines TRBV12-3 or TRBV12-4 with TRBJ2-7; TRBD2 is a possible D gene (5 bases). The TCR was taken from a man aged 50 or older who received an inactivated influenza vaccine. Sequencing was performed on PBMCs from blood, taken on the day of vaccination. The CDR3 coding sequence is TGTGCCAGCAGTCCTGACTCCCGAGGGTTTTACGAGCAGTACTTC. As protein: CASSPDSRGFYEQYF.